The present TCR beta chain was sequenced within a study of T cells expressing NK-cell markers (dated by TCRdb to the early 2020s). About the study as a whole: TCR beta-chain repertoires were profiled in sorted CD3+CD56+NKG2C+, CD3+CD56+NKG2C- and CD3+CD56-NKG2C+ T-cell subsets from eight donors. Among the eight sequenced donors, seven were HCMV-seropositive and one was HCMV-seronegative. The study sequenced eight donors, all healthy volunteers chosen at random: three men and five women. Sequencing of the libraries produced 2 x 150 bp reads on Illumina HiSeq 2000/2500, MiSeq or NextSeq.

HCMV serostatus was determined by detecting HCMV-specific IgG in serum with a commercial ELISA kit. Ficoll density gradient centrifugation was used to isolate peripheral blood mononuclear cells from blood. Findings and caveats that apply to the study as a whole: Whether the expanded NKG2C-expressing T cell clones were specific for HCMV antigens remained unclear. Those dominant clonotypes were again the most abundant among CD3+CD56-NKG2C+ cells in a few donors, at roughly 28.3-60.1%. In a handful of donors, the dominant CD3+CD56+NKG2C+ clonotypes were found to rank among the top 10 CD8+ clonotypes and to make up about 1.0-7.0% of CD8+ T cells.

Counted from cysteine to phenylalanine, this CDR3 has 11 amino acids. Only the protein is available. The germline V gene (reference sequence) gives CDR1 as SEHNR and CDR2 as FQNEAQ. Remarks on this clonotype: The clone's antigen remains unknown.

The sequencing machine was an Illumina HiSeq 2000. The TCR beta cDNA libraries were made using 5'RACE template switching, a step that added both a universal primer site and unique molecular identifiers. cDNA synthesis was primed from the TCR beta constant segment and was followed by two successive PCR amplification steps. The study's own analysis went as follows. Reads were demultiplexed and grouped by UMI with MIGEC, and clonotypes were assembled and quantified with MiTCR. To remove erroneous sequences, TCR cDNA sequences were retained only when supported by two or more reads. Downstream repertoire analysis used the tcR package, and clonotypes were matched across fractions by CDR3 nucleotide sequence plus V segment. VDJmatch was used to annotate antigen specificity against VDJdb, with one amino acid substitution in CDR3 permitted. After the reads were reprocessed by TCRdb, one entry was made per CDR3 protein sequence, with no DNA. The V and J calls, along with clone size, are taken from TCRdb and not from the paper's own processing. This sample's table lists about 32,000 distinct CDR3 sequences. Approximately 60% of the sample is taken by the ten largest.

The rearranged chain carries TRBV7-9 and TRBJ2-1. This clonotype was sampled from a woman between 18 and 70 years old in good health. The specimen was blood T cells: a sorted CD56 or NKG2C T cell subset, CD4+ or CD8+ T cells, or bulk PBMC T cells (not recorded which). CDR3 region: CASSASYEQFF.